This passage covers 30 T cell receptor beta chains from one sample sequenced in a study of blood T cell repertoires in COVID-19. TCRdb's table, derived via immunoSEQ multiplex PCR, lists solely in-frame clones and lacks some. The repertoire holds around 84,000 clones, with approximately 86% as singletons. The sample comprised peripheral blood. The receptors here all came from an elderly man with active or convalescent COVID-19.

V usage is TRBV6-6 and J usage is TRBJ2-3; TRBD2 might be the D (7 bases). CDR3 length: 15 residues. Germline V CDR1 and CDR2: MNHNY, SVGAGI (reference sequence). V was shortened by 5 bases and J by 5 bases, with 17 bases between the two germline ends. CDR3 in amino acids: CASSDPGGLVDTQYF. CDR3 nucleotides: TGTGCCAGCAGTGACCCCGGGGGGCTGGTAGATACGCAGTATTTT.

The J gene is TRBJ1-5, the V gene TRBV25-1, with a possible D match to TRBD1 (6 bases). The germline V gene has CDR1 MGHDK and CDR2 SYGVNS. Trimming shortened V by 5 bases and J by 2 bases, and 10 bases separated the two germline ends. The CDR3 consists of 14 residues. The CDR3 region is CASSPGVRNQPQHF. The CDR3 DNA is TGTGCCAGCAGTCCAGGGGTTCGCAATCAGCCCCAGCATTTT.

V usage is TRBV2 and J usage is TRBJ2-2; TRBD2 matches at 7 bases. The CDR3 is 13 residues long. CDR1 is SNHLY and CDR2 is FYNNEI in the germline V gene. The V segment lost 8 bases and the J segment 4 bases; nucleotides outside the gene matches: 4. DNA of the CDR3: TGTGCCAGCCGCGGGAGTTTCACCGGGGAGCTGTTTTTT. Residues: CASRGSFTGELFF.

The chain recombines TRBV7-9 with TRBJ1-2; D possibly corresponds to TRBD1 (6 bases). The CDR3 totals 14 residues. V shed 2 bases and J shed 5 bases, with 12 bases lying between them. The germline V gene encodes CDR1 SEHNR and CDR2 FQNEAQ (reference sequence). The DNA of the CDR3 is TGTGCCAGCAGCTTAAACAGGGAATTGTATGGCTACACCTTC. This encodes CASSLNRELYGYTF.

Concerning this clone itself: An end of the junction differs from the germline gene, which may be a read error. The chain employs TRBV7-3 and TRBJ1-2; D possibly corresponds to TRBD1 (5 bases). CDR1 is SGHTA, CDR2 FQGTGA, per germline. The CDR3 is 9 residues long. The CDR3 nucleotides read TGTGCCAGCAGCGCCAGGGCCGGCTTC. Protein: CASSARAGF.

The J gene is TRBJ1-5, the V gene TRBV2, with D tentatively TRBD1 (5 bases). V lost 4 bases and J 6 bases, leaving 16 bases between the germline ends. There are 15 residues in the CDR3. The germline V gene has CDR1 SNHLY and CDR2 FYNNEI. The CDR3 loop reads CASSGGVIRGQPQHF. CDR3 sequence (DNA): TGTGCCAGCAGTGGTGGGGTGATTAGGGGTCAGCCCCAGCATTTT.

This chain joins TRBV28 and TRBJ1-1, with 8 bases matching TRBD1. Germline CDR1 MDHEN, CDR2 SYDVKM. V lost 11 bases, J lost 0 bases, and 11 bases stayed unmatched. The CDR3 length is 15 residues. This chain's CDR3 is CAASGTGYMNTEAFF. CDR3 nucleotide sequence: TGTGCCGCCAGCGGGACAGGTTACATGAACACTGAAGCTTTCTTT.

This clone was seen more than once but under ten times. The rearrangement uses TRBV27 and TRBJ1-6; D not resolved. Germline loops: CDR1 MNHEY, CDR2 SMNVEV (reference sequence). V gave up 3 bases and J gave up 9 bases, with 9 bases separating them. The CDR3 contains 13 residues. DNA for the CDR3: TGTGCCAGCAGTTTCCGGGTTGGTTCACCCCTCCACTTT. The encoded protein is CASSFRVGSPLHF.

This sequence joins TRBV18 and TRBJ2-7; the match to TRBD1 covers 7 bases. The CDR3 contains 14 residues. The V gene's germline CDR1 is KGHSH and CDR2 LQKENI. The junction had 4 bases not matched to a gene; V was cut back by 4 bases and J by 1 base. This chain's CDR3 is CASSLGGRSYEQYV. In nucleotides, the CDR3 is TGTGCCAGCTCACTAGGGGGCCGTTCCTACGAGCAGTACGTC.

This chain joins TRBV9 and TRBJ2-1, with D possibly TRBD2 on 7 matching bases. From germline, CDR1 is SGDLS and CDR2 YYNGEE. This CDR3 is built from 15 residues. Trimming stripped 4 bases from V and 3 bases from J, with 14 bases between. CDR3 amino acids: CASSSGTHNYNEQFF. The CDR3 nucleotides are TGTGCCAGCAGCAGCGGGACACATAACTACAATGAGCAGTTCTTC.

V and J are TRBV5-6 and TRBJ2-7; D gene ambiguous. CDR1 and CDR2 (germline): SGHDT, YYEEEE. The CDR3 consists of 13 residues. V lost 0 bases to trimming and J lost 0 bases, with 4 bases between them. The CDR3 nucleotides read TGTGCCAGCAGCTTGGACAACTCCTACGAGCAGTACGTC. Its protein product is CASSLDNSYEQYV.

The chain couples TRBV5-4 to TRBJ1-1; 8 bases line up with TRBD1. J was trimmed by 5 bases and V by 4 bases; bases with no gene match: 7. Germline CDR1 and CDR2: SGHNT and YYREEE (reference sequence). The CDR3 loop spans 14 amino acids. The CDR3 loop reads CASSLPRGPTEAFF. The CDR3 DNA is TGTGCCAGCAGCCTGCCCAGGGGGCCAACTGAAGCTTTCTTT.

The gene calls are TRBV11-2 and TRBJ2-3, with 8 bases aligning to TRBD2. Unmatched junction bases numbered 6, after V lost 4 bases and J lost 6 bases. Germline V gene data show CDR1 as SGHAT and CDR2 as FQNNGV. This CDR3 is built from 14 residues. The CDR3 loop is CASSYRGGYDTQYF. CDR3 DNA sequence: TGTGCCAGCAGCTACCGGGGGGGATATGATACGCAGTATTTT.

V and J are TRBV5-1 and TRBJ2-7; the match to TRBD2 covers 10 bases. CDR3 size: 17 residues. The germline gives CDR1 SGHRS, CDR2 YFSETQ. V lost 0 bases and J lost 2; bases outside the gene matches: 8. The CDR3 loop is CASSLVGAGGEAYEQYV. The CDR3 DNA follows: TGCGCCAGCAGCTTGGTTGGAGCGGGAGGGGAAGCCTACGAGCAGTACGTC.

The chain recombines TRBV27 with TRBJ1-5; 10 bases map to TRBD1. V lost 1 base to trimming and J lost 7 bases; unmatched junction nucleotides: 10. CDR1 MNHEY and CDR2 SMNVEV come from the germline V gene (reference sequence). The CDR3 runs to 17 residues. CDR3 residues: CASSLYSGQGLGQPQHF. Here the CDR3 DNA reads TGTGCCAGCAGTTTATACTCGGGACAGGGGCTGGGACAGCCCCAGCATTTT.

This chain uses TRBV28 with TRBJ1-2; D gene uncertain. Per germline, CDR1 MDHEN and CDR2 SYDVKM. The CDR3 length is 15 residues. V lost 8 bases, J lost 0 bases, and 16 bases lay in between. The CDR3 bases are TGTGCCAGCCTCCTAGGCACGGCTACTAACTATGGCTACACCTTC. Translated, it gives CASLLGTATNYGYTF.

This clone was found a few times. The CDR3, as DNA: TGTGCCAGCAGCCATGGGGACGTCCAGGGGACAGATACGCAGTATTTT. Its translation is CASSHGDVQGTDTQYF. The chain combines TRBV4-2 with TRBJ2-3; TRBD1 might be the D (6 bases). The V end was cut by 3 bases, the J end by 3 bases, with 16 bases between. This CDR3 spans 16 amino acids. Per germline, CDR1 LGHNA and CDR2 YNFKEQ.

This clone showed up just once. The chain links TRBV2 to TRBJ1-1; D gene unclear. CDR3 size: 14 residues. Trimming left V 4 bases short and J 5 bases short, with 14 bases between. Germline values: CDR1 SNHLY, CDR2 FYNNEI. The CDR3 reads CASSVEGAATEAFF. The CDR3, as DNA: TGTGCCAGCAGTGTTGAGGGCGCGGCAACTGAAGCTTTCTTT.

This chain uses TRBV24-1 with TRBJ1-2; tentatively, D is TRBD1 (5 bases). The V end lost 1 base, the J end lost 6 bases, and 8 bases lay between the germline ends. The V gene's germline CDR1 is KGHDR and CDR2 SFDVKD. This CDR3 region has 13 residues. The CDR3, as DNA: TGTGCCACCAGTGATTTTGGGGGGAATGGCTACACCTTC. Its protein product is CATSDFGGNGYTF.

The chain is built from TRBV18 and TRBJ2-2, with 10 nucleotides matching TRBD1. The ends lost 3 bases at V and 2 bases at J; junction bases unmatched: 0. The CDR3 runs to 15 residues. Germline V gene data show CDR1 as KGHSH and CDR2 as LQKENI. The DNA for the CDR3 is TGTGCCAGCTCACCGACAGGGGGCAACACCGGGGAGCTGTTTTTT. Residues: CASSPTGGNTGELFF.

The CDR3 loop reads CASRSGISNTEAFF. The CDR3 bases are TGTGCCAGTAGATCCGGGATATCTAACACTGAAGCTTTCTTT. The chain links TRBV19 to TRBJ1-1; D ambiguous. V lost 6 bases, J lost 2 bases, and 13 bases lay in between. The CDR3 runs to 14 residues. Germline loops: CDR1 LNHDA, CDR2 SQIVND (reference sequence).

This clone was counted a few times. J is TRBJ2-6 and V is TRBV4-2; the match to TRBD2 covers 7 bases. Germline V lookup: CDR1 LGHNA, CDR2 YNFKEQ. CDR3 length: 15 amino acids. The V and J ends lost 6 bases and 1 base, in that order; junction bases with no gene match: 3. The CDR3 region has the DNA TGTGCCAGCAGAAGCGGGACTTCTGGGGCCAACGTCCTGACTTTC. This codes for CASRSGTSGANVLTF.

Written as DNA, the CDR3 is TGCGCCAGCAGCTTGGTGGTTTCGGGGGATGAAAAACTGTTTTTT. Amino acid sequence: CASSLVVSGDEKLFF. V and J are TRBV5-1 and TRBJ1-4; perhaps TRBD1 as D (5 bases). The germline V and J ends were trimmed by 0 bases and 6 bases, with 12 bases remaining between them. This CDR3 comprises 15 residues. Germline CDR1 SGHRS, CDR2 YFSETQ.

V and J are TRBV25-1 and TRBJ1-2, with D unclear. Germline V gives CDR1 MGHDK, CDR2 SYGVNS. The CDR3 runs to 12 residues. The V and J ends lost 0 bases and 10 bases respectively, with 9 bases between them. CDR3 sequence reads: CASSEYGRYYTF. CDR3 sequence (DNA): TGTGCCAGCAGTGAATATGGGCGATACTACACCTTC.

This clone was seen a single time. The V and J genes are TRBV14 and TRBJ2-7; 8 bases are shared with TRBD2. The V gene's germline CDR1 is SGHDN and CDR2 FVKESK. V dropped 4 bases and J dropped 3; count of bases not matched to a gene: 2. The CDR3 extends over 13 amino acids. CDR3 nucleotides: TGTGCCAGCAGCCCGGGGGGGGACTACGAGCAGTACGTC. Protein product: CASSPGGDYEQYV.

The chain is built from TRBV5-1 and TRBJ2-4, with 7 bases aligning to TRBD1. Germline values: CDR1 SGHRS, CDR2 YFSETQ. Losses at the gene ends were 5 bases for V and 5 bases for J; bases not matched to a gene: 7. The CDR3 is 14 residues long. The CDR3 nucleotides read TGCGCCAGCAGTCTAACAGGGGCAGAAAACATTCAGTACTTC. Protein sequence: CASSLTGAENIQYF.

The gene calls are TRBV9 and TRBJ2-3; TRBD2 is a possible D gene (6 bases). Between the trimmed V and J ends, which lost 2 bases and 4 bases, there was a span of 14 bases. The germline gives CDR1 SGDLS, CDR2 YYNGEE. CDR3 length equals 15 residues. This CDR3 reads CASSVTGTQADTQYF. In nucleotides, the CDR3 is TGTGCCAGCAGCGTGACCGGGACTCAGGCAGATACGCAGTATTTT.

V is TRBV30 and J is TRBJ1-2; tentative D call: TRBD1 (6 bases). Per germline, CDR1 GTSNPN and CDR2 SVGIG (reference sequence). V lost 1 base, J lost 4 bases, and 16 bases lay in between. The length of the CDR3 is 15 residues. CDR3 DNA sequence: TGTGCCTGGAGTGCCCCCCCCAGCAGGGGCTATGGCTACACCTTC. Its protein is CAWSAPPSRGYGYTF. Variable domain in full (rest from reference TRBV30 and TRBJ1-2): SQTIHQWPATLVQPVGSPLSLECTVEGTSNPNLYWYRQAAGRGLQLLFYSVGIGQISSEVPQNLSASRPQDRQFILSSKKLLLSDSGFYLCAWSAPPSRGYGYTFGSGTRLTVV.

V usage is TRBV7-7 and J usage is TRBJ1-1, with a possible D match to TRBD1 (6 bases). Germline V gene data show CDR1 as SSHAT and CDR2 as FNYEAQ (reference sequence). The length of the CDR3 is 15 residues. Trimming shortened V by 5 bases and J by 11 bases, and 24 bases separated the two germline ends. The CDR3 sequence: CASSRSRDNHNRAFF. Here the CDR3 DNA reads TGTGCCAGCAGCCGGAGCCGGGACAATCACAACAGGGCTTTCTTT.

The chain joins TRBV24-1 to TRBJ2-2; D is unresolved. The CDR3 is 15 residues long. Trimming stripped 2 bases from V and 5 bases from J, with 11 bases between. Per the germline V gene, CDR1 is KGHDR and CDR2 is SFDVKD. CDR3 amino acids: CATSDSTTRTGELFF. CDR3 coding DNA: TGTGCCACCAGTGATTCGACAACACGGACCGGGGAGCTGTTTTTT.